This passage covers 32 T cell receptor beta chains from one sample sequenced in a study of OX40 agonist ivuxolimab in advanced cancers. The method was immunoSEQ multiplex PCR; TCRdb's version includes in-frame clones alone and lacks a portion of them. The table shows tens of thousands of clones, with around nine tenths occurring only once. The source material was CD4+ or CD8+ T cells sorted from blood, sampled in a trial of the OX40 agonist ivuxolimab. These receptors originate from an adult with an advanced solid tumor such as melanoma, head and neck, liver or kidney cancer.

The chain couples TRBV27 to TRBJ2-7, with unresolved D. The CDR3 totals 11 residues. V was clipped by 3 bases and J by 6 bases, with 6 bases between them. Looked up from germline, CDR1 is MNHEY and CDR2 is SMNVEV (reference sequence). The DNA for the CDR3 is TGTGCCAGCAGTTTGGGCAGCGAGCAGTACTTC. It specifies CASSLGSEQYF.

The chain links TRBV7-9 to TRBJ1-5, with D unresolved. CDR1 is SEHNR, CDR2 FQNEAQ, per germline (reference sequence). Trimming removed 5 bases from V and 9 bases from J, with 17 bases in between. The CDR3 is made up of 14 amino acids. CDR3 loop: CASSRTGPAAPQHF. CDR3 bases: TGTGCCAGCAGCAGAACCGGGCCCGCGGCGCCCCAGCATTTT.

This clone was observed a single time. The rearrangement joins TRBV9 to TRBJ2-1, with 8 bases fitting TRBD2. There are 16 residues in the CDR3. Unmatched junction bases numbered 7, after V lost 0 bases and J lost 5 bases. Germline lookup yields CDR1 SGDLS and CDR2 YYNGEE. The CDR3 loop reads CASSVGVGGRNNEQFF. For the CDR3, the DNA is TGTGCCAGCAGCGTAGGAGTGGGCGGGAGGAACAATGAGCAGTTCTTC.

The chain recombines TRBV7-9 with TRBJ2-5; D is ambiguous. There are 16 residues in the CDR3. V lost 1 base and J lost 7, with 19 bases in between. Germline assignment: CDR1 SEHNR and CDR2 FQNEAQ (reference sequence). CDR3 amino acids: CASSLELVTHRWTQYF. The CDR3 bases are TGTGCCAGCAGCTTAGAGTTAGTGACTCACCGTTGGACCCAGTACTTC.

This clone turned up a few times. This chain connects TRBV7-9 to TRBJ1-1; no clear D. Germline-derived CDR1 and CDR2 are SEHNR and FQNEAQ (reference sequence). The CDR3 is made up of 12 amino acids. V was trimmed by 5 bases and J by 4 bases, leaving 8 bases between them. The CDR3 nucleotides are TGTGCCAGCAGCCCCCGATTCACTGAAGCTTTCTTT. This gives the protein CASSPRFTEAFF.

The chain has TRBV18 and TRBJ2-1, with D hard to call. V was trimmed by 0 bases and J by 7 bases, leaving 16 bases between them. Germline CDR1 and CDR2: KGHSH and LQKENI. The CDR3 is 16 amino acids. The CDR3 bases are TGTGCCAGCTCACCACCCCCGACAAAGGTCGGGAATGAGCAGTTCTTC. It specifies CASSPPPTKVGNEQFF. The whole variable domain, remainder taken from reference TRBV18 and TRBJ2-1, is NAGVMQNPRHLVRRRGQEARLRCSPMKGHSHVYWYRQLPEEGLKFMVYLQKENIIDESGMPKERFSAEFPKEGPSILRIQQVVRGDSAAYFCASSPPPTKVGNEQFFGPGTRLTVL.

The V and J genes are TRBV15 and TRBJ2-7; TRBD1 aligns across 7 bases. This CDR3 comprises 14 residues. V lost 4 bases to trimming and J lost 5 bases; unmatched junction nucleotides: 8. The germline V gene encodes CDR1 LNHNV and CDR2 YYDKDF (reference sequence). The CDR3 sequence: CATSTIRTGDEQYF. The CDR3 DNA sequence: TGTGCCACCAGCACCATTCGAACAGGGGACGAGCAGTACTTC.

This chain connects TRBV2 to TRBJ2-3; D gene unclear. This CDR3 spans 15 amino acids. Germline V gives CDR1 SNHLY, CDR2 FYNNEI. V was pared by 6 bases and J by 1 base, with 14 bases between. The DNA of the CDR3 is TGTGCCAGCAGCCGGGTCTTGGTTGGCACAGATACGCAGTATTTT. Translation: CASSRVLVGTDTQYF.

This chain uses TRBV5-1 with TRBJ2-2, with no clear D. V was clipped by 2 bases and J by 5 bases, with 7 bases between them. Germline lookup yields CDR1 SGHRS and CDR2 YFSETQ. The CDR3 consists of 13 residues. The CDR3 region is CASSFHTTGELFF. CDR3 DNA: TGCGCCAGCAGCTTCCATACAACCGGGGAGCTGTTTTTT.

The CDR3 DNA reads TGTGCCAGCAGTGAAGGGACAGGGATGCGAACTAATGAAAAACTGTTTTTT. Translation gives CASSEGTGMRTNEKLFF. This chain joins TRBV6-1 and TRBJ1-4; 8 nucleotides line up with TRBD1. V dropped 1 base and J dropped 1; count of bases not matched to a gene: 5. Germline V gene sequence: CDR1 MNHNS, CDR2 SASEGT. The CDR3 consists of 17 residues.

This clone was detected only once. The genes are TRBV4-1 and TRBJ1-2; D is ambiguous. V was trimmed by 1 base and J by 2 bases, leaving 17 bases between them. CDR1 is MGHRA, CDR2 YSYEKL, per germline. There are 17 residues in the CDR3. Here the CDR3 DNA reads TGCGCCAGCAGCCAAGCCTCCCTCGGGGTTTCAAACTATGGCTACACCTTC. It specifies CASSQASLGVSNYGYTF.

The genes are TRBV7-9 and TRBJ2-3; no definite D call. This CDR3 has 12 amino acids. Trimming removed 4 bases at V and 3 bases at J, with 5 bases between. The germline V gene encodes CDR1 SEHNR and CDR2 FQNEAQ (reference sequence). The CDR3 loop reads CASSSGTDTQYF. For the CDR3, the DNA is TGTGCCAGCAGCTCTGGAACAGATACGCAGTATTTT.

The V and J genes are TRBV19 and TRBJ2-1, with TRBD2 identical over 8 bases. This CDR3 is built from 17 residues. With 4 bases clipped from V and 4 bases from J, the junction kept 12 bases outside the gene matches. Germline assignment: CDR1 LNHDA and CDR2 SQIVND (reference sequence). For the CDR3, the DNA is TGTGCCAGTAGTACCCGGACTAGCAGGTTTTCGTACAATGAGCAGTTCTTC. Its translation is CASSTRTSRFSYNEQFF.

The rearrangement links TRBV7-9 to TRBJ2-5, with D unclear. V lost 7 bases and J lost 1, with 22 bases in between. Germline V gene sequence: CDR1 SEHNR, CDR2 FQNEAQ (reference sequence). CDR3 length equals 17 residues. CDR3 sequence: CASTGPNLNTGQETQYF. The DNA of the CDR3 is TGTGCCAGCACCGGGCCCAACTTGAACACCGGCCAAGAGACCCAGTACTTC. Combining the CDR3 with reference TRBV7-9 and TRBJ2-5 gives the whole variable domain DTGVSQNPRHKITKRGQNVTFRCDPISEHNRLYWYRQTLGQGPEFLTYFQNEAQLEKSRLLSDRFSAERPKGSFSTLEIQRTEQGDSAMYLCASTGPNLNTGQETQYFGPGTRLLVL.

This chain joins TRBV11-3 and TRBJ2-2; D could derive from TRBD1 or TRBD2 (5 bases each). This CDR3 region has 16 residues. The germline CDR1 and CDR2 sequences are SGHNT and YENEEA. Deletions cut 7 bases from V and 1 base from J, with 16 bases between. The CDR3 loop is CASTHPGLVNTGELFF. The CDR3 coding sequence is TGTGCCAGCACACATCCGGGGCTAGTGAACACCGGGGAGCTGTTTTTT.

The chain is built from TRBV9 and TRBJ1-3, with D perhaps TRBD1 (6 bases). This CDR3 contains 15 residues. Deletions cut 2 bases from V and 4 bases from J, with 13 bases between. CDR1 SGDLS and CDR2 YYNGEE come from the germline V gene. The CDR3 region has the DNA TGTGCCAGCAGCGTGTCGGGACAACCGGGAAACACCATATATTTT. It translates to CASSVSGQPGNTIYF.

This rearrangement joins TRBV5-8 to TRBJ2-7; D is tentatively TRBD1 or TRBD2 (5 bases each). This CDR3 is 16 amino acids long. The ends were cut back, 0 bases at V and 3 bases at J, with 16 bases in the middle. Germline V gene lookup returns CDR1 SGHTS and CDR2 YDEGEE. The CDR3 loop reads CASSLGRGYRSYEQYF. The CDR3 region has the DNA TGTGCCAGCAGCTTGGGTCGAGGGTACAGGAGCTACGAGCAGTACTTC.

This clone appeared a few times. The V call is TRBV4-1, the J call TRBJ2-1, with 7 bases identical to TRBD2. CDR1 and CDR2 from the germline V gene are MGHRA and YSYEKL. V shed 4 bases, J shed 6 bases, and the junction held 3 bases outside the gene matches. The CDR3 covers 13 residues. In DNA, the CDR3 is TGCGCCAGCAGCCGGGACTACCTCAATGAGCAGTTCTTC. Residues: CASSRDYLNEQFF.

The CDR3: CASSLRDGETGELFF. CDR3 coding DNA: TGTGCCAGCAGCTTAAGGGACGGGGAGACCGGGGAGCTGTTTTTT. The rearrangement links TRBV7-9 to TRBJ2-2; D assignment may be TRBD1 or TRBD2 (5 bases each). The CDR3 is 15 residues long. From germline, CDR1 is SEHNR and CDR2 FQNEAQ (reference sequence). V was trimmed by 2 bases and J by 5 bases, leaving 12 bases between them.

The CDR3 DNA sequence: TGTGCCAGTAGTAAAGGGGCCTACAATGAGCAGTTCTTC. It yields the protein CASSKGAYNEQFF. This chain connects TRBV19 to TRBJ2-1; possible D gene TRBD1, 5 bases. Trimming pared 4 bases from V and 2 bases from J, leaving 6 bases between. The CDR3 spans 13 residues. CDR1 and CDR2 (germline): LNHDA, SQIVND (reference sequence). Together with reference TRBV19 and TRBJ2-1, the CDR3 gives the full variable domain: DGGITQSPKYLFRKEGQNVTLSCEQNLNHDAMYWYRQDPGQGLRLIYYSQIVNDFQKGDIAEGYSVSREKKESFPLTVTSAQKNPTAFYLCASSKGAYNEQFFGPGTRLTVL.

This rearrangement joins TRBV6-5 to TRBJ1-1; D uncertain. V lost 6 bases and J lost 4, with 12 bases in between. Germline CDR1 is MNHEY and CDR2 is SVGAGI. The CDR3 extends over 13 amino acids. The chain's CDR3 is CASSDGVGTEAFF. The CDR3 DNA follows: TGTGCCAGCAGCGACGGGGTGGGCACTGAAGCTTTCTTT.

This chain joins TRBV11-3 and TRBJ1-2, with TRBD1 as a possible D gene (5 bases). The CDR3 has 15 residues. Germline V CDR1 and CDR2: SGHNT, YENEEA. With 5 bases removed from V and 1 base from J, the gap between germline ends came to 14 bases. The CDR3 sequence: CASSHRGFLNYGYTF. CDR3 bases: TGTGCCAGCAGCCACCGGGGGTTCCTTAACTATGGCTACACCTTC.

The chain combines TRBV7-9 with TRBJ2-3; 10 bases align to TRBD2. The germline V gene encodes CDR1 SEHNR and CDR2 FQNEAQ (reference sequence). The V gene end was trimmed by 3 bases and the J gene end by 4 bases; junction bases not matched to a gene: 13. This CDR3 has 18 amino acids. In DNA, the CDR3 is TGTGCCAGCAGCTTCGGGCTAGCGGGAGATTATGGCGCAGATACGCAGTATTTT. This gives the protein CASSFGLAGDYGADTQYF.

The V gene is TRBV18, the J gene TRBJ1-5, with 8 bases aligning to TRBD1. Germline CDR1 and CDR2: KGHSH and LQKENI. J lost 5 bases, V lost 6 bases, and 6 bases had no gene match. The length of the CDR3 is 14 residues. CDR3 residues: CASSTGEADQPQHF. Here the CDR3 DNA reads TGTGCCAGCTCGACAGGGGAGGCGGATCAGCCCCAGCATTTT.

The chain uses TRBV7-7 and TRBJ2-1; the match to TRBD2 covers 7 bases. CDR1 is SSHAT and CDR2 is FNYEAQ in the germline V gene (reference sequence). CDR3 length: 13 residues. With V trimmed by 6 bases and J by 7 bases, 6 bases remained unmatched. The CDR3 loop reads CASSREVPNEQFF. The CDR3 DNA reads as TGTGCCAGCAGTCGGGAGGTGCCGAATGAGCAGTTCTTC.

The rearrangement links TRBV29-1 to TRBJ2-1, with TRBD2 matching 11 bases. The CDR3 covers 14 residues. The junction had 3 bases not matched to a gene; V was cut back by 3 bases and J by 5 bases. CDR1 SQVTM and CDR2 ANQGSEA come from the germline V gene. CDR3 protein: CSVDRGLADNEQFF. In DNA form, the CDR3 reads TGCAGCGTTGATCGGGGACTAGCGGACAATGAGCAGTTCTTC.

This clone turned up a few times. The chain recombines TRBV4-3 with TRBJ2-1; 10 bases are a match to TRBD2. Per the germline V gene, CDR1 is LGHNA and CDR2 is YSLEER. With V trimmed by 4 bases and J by 7 bases, 7 bases remained unmatched. The CDR3 is made up of 15 amino acids. CDR3 loop: CASSPLAGTMNEQFF. The CDR3 bases are TGCGCCAGCAGCCCACTAGCGGGGACCATGAATGAGCAGTTCTTC.

This chain uses TRBV27 with TRBJ2-7; TRBD2 is a possible D gene (5 bases). Germline lookup yields CDR1 MNHEY and CDR2 SMNVEV (reference sequence). This CDR3 spans 13 amino acids. V was trimmed by 9 bases and J by 4 bases, leaving 16 bases between them. The CDR3 DNA sequence: TGTGCCAGTGGGTACCCACGCGGGTACGAGCAGTACTTC. It encodes CASGYPRGYEQYF.

The rearrangement links TRBV7-2 to TRBJ2-5; 10 bases line up with TRBD2. J gave up 5 bases and V 1 base, and 10 bases lay outside the gene matches. This CDR3 has 17 residues. Germline CDR1 reads SGHTA; CDR2 reads FQGNSA. The CDR3 DNA sequence: TGTGCCAGCAGCTTAGGAAGTCTAGCGGGAGTGGGGGAGACCCAGTACTTC. Its protein is CASSLGSLAGVGETQYF.

This clone was observed once. The rearrangement uses TRBV25-1 and TRBJ2-1; D is unresolved. The CDR3 is 11 amino acids. Germline CDR1 is MGHDK and CDR2 is SYGVNS. Trimming pared 4 bases from V and 6 bases from J, leaving 4 bases between. The CDR3 coding sequence is TGTGCCAGCAGTGGAGGCAATGAGCAGTTCTTC. Encoded protein: CASSGGNEQFF.

This clone was counted a single time. The rearrangement joins TRBV11-2 to TRBJ2-3; D perhaps matches TRBD1 (6 bases). Looked up from germline, CDR1 is SGHAT and CDR2 is FQNNGV. V was clipped by 4 bases and J by 6 bases, with 20 bases between them. The CDR3 loop spans 16 amino acids. The CDR3 DNA follows: TGTGCCAGCAGCTCACTATGGGACATTCTGACGGATACGCAGTATTTT. It encodes CASSSLWDILTDTQYF.

The J gene is TRBJ2-7, the V gene TRBV5-3; D is perhaps TRBD2 (6 bases). TRBV5-3 counts as an open reading frame of uncertain function. V lost 2 bases to trimming and J lost 7 bases, with 19 bases between them. The CDR3 loop spans 15 amino acids. The CDR3 nucleotides are TGTGCCAGAAGCTTAGTAGGACTATTAGCAGGTGAGCAGTACTTC. This sequence encodes CARSLVGLLAGEQYF.